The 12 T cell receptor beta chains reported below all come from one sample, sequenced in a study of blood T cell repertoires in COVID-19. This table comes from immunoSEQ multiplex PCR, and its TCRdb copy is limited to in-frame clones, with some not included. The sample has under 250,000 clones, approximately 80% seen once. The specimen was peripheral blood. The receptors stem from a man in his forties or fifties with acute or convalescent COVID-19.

CDR3 sequence: CASSNSGRAIYEQYF. Here the CDR3 DNA reads TGTGCCAGCAGCAACAGCGGGAGGGCCATCTACGAGCAGTACTTC. This chain uses TRBV13 with TRBJ2-7; 10 nucleotides match TRBD2. The CDR3 totals 15 residues. Germline assignment: CDR1 PRHDT and CDR2 FYEKMQ (reference sequence). Trimming at V came to 5 bases and at J to 3 bases, leaving 7 bases not matched to a gene.

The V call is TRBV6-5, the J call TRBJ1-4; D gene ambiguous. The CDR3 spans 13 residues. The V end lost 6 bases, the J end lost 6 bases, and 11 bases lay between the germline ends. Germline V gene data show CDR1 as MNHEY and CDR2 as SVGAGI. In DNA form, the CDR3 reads TGTGCCAGCAGACTCCTGCCGCATGAAAAACTGTTTTTT. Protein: CASRLLPHEKLFF.

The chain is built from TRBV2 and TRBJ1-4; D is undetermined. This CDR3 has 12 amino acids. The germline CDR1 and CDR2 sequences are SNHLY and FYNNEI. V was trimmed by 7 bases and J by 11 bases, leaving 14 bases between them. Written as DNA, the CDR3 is TGTGCCAGCAATGACCCAAGAGGGAAACTGTTTTTT. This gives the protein CASNDPRGKLFF.

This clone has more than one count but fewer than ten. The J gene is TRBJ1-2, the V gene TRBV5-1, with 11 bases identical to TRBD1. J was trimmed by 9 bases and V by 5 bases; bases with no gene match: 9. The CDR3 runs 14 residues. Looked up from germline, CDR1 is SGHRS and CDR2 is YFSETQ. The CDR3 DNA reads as TGCGCCAGCAGTACGGACAGGGGGCGTGTTAGCTACACCTTC. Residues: CASSTDRGRVSYTF.

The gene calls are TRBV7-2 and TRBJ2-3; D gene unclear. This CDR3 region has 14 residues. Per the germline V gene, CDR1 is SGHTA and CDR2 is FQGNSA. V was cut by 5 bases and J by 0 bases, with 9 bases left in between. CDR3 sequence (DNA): TGTGCCAGCAGCCCCGGTGCTAGCACAGATACGCAGTATTTT. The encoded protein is CASSPGASTDTQYF.

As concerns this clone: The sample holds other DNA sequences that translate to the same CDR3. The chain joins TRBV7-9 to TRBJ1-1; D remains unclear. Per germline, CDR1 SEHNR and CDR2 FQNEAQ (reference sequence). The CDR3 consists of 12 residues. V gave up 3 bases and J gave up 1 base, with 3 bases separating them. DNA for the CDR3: TGTGCCAGCAGCTTTCAGAACACTGAAGCTTTCTTT. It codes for CASSFQNTEAFF.

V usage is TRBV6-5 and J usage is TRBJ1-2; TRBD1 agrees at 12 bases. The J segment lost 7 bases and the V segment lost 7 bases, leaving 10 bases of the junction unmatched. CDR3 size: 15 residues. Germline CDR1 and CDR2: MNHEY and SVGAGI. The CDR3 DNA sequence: TGTGCCAGCAATTTGAAAGGGACAGGGGGCTCTGGCTACACCTTC. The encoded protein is CASNLKGTGGSGYTF.

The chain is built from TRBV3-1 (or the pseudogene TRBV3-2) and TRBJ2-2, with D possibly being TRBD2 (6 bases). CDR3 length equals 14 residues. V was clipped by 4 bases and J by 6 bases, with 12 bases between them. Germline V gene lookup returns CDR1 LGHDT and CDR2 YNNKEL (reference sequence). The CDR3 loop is CASSPGRRAGELFF. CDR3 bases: TGTGCCAGCAGCCCCGGGCGGAGGGCCGGGGAGCTGTTTTTT.

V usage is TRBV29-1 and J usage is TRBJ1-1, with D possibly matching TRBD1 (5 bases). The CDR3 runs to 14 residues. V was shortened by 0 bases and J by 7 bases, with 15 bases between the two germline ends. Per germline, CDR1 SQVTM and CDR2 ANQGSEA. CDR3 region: CSVEDLWGVGEAFF. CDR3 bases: TGCAGCGTTGAAGATTTATGGGGCGTTGGTGAAGCTTTCTTT.

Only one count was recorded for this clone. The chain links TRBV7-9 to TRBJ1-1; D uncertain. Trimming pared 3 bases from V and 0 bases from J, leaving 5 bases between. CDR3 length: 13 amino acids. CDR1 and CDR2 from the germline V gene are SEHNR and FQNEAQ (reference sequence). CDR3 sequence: CASSLALNTEAFF. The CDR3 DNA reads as TGTGCCAGCAGCTTGGCTTTGAACACTGAAGCTTTCTTT.

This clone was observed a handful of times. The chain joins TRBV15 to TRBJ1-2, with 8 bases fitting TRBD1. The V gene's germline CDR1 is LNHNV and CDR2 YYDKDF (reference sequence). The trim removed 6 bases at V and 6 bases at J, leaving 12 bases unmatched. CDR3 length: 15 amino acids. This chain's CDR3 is CATSNGQGNLHGYTF. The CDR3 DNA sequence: TGTGCCACCAGTAATGGACAGGGTAACCTACATGGCTACACCTTC. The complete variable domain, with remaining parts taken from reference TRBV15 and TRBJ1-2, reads DAMVIQNPRYQVTQFGKPVTLSCSQTLNHNVMYWYQQKSSQAPKLLFHYYDKDFNNEADTPDNFQSRRPNTSFCFLDIRSPGLGDTAMYLCATSNGQGNLHGYTFGSGTRLTVV.

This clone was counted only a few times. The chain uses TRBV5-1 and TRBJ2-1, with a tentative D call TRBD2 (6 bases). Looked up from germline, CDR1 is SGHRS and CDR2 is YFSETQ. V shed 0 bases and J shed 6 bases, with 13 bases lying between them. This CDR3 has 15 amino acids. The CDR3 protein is CASSLAARRGNEQFF. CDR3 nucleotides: TGCGCCAGCAGCTTGGCAGCTAGGAGGGGCAATGAGCAGTTCTTC.